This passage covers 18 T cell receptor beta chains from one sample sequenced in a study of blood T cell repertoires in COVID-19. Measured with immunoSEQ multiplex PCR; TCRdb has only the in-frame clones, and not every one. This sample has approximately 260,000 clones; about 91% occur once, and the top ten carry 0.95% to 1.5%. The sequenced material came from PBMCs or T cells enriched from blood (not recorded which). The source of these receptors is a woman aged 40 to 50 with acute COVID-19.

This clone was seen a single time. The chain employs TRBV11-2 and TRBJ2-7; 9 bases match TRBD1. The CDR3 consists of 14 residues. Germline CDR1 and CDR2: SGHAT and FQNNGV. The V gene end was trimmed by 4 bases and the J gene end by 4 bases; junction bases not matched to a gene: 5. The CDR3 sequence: CASSSTGGQYEQYV. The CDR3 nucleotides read TGTGCCAGCAGCTCAACAGGGGGCCAATACGAGCAGTACGTC.

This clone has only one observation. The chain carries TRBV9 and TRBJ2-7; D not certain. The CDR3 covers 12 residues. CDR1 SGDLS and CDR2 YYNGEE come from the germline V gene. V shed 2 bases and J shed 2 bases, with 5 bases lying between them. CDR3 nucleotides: TGTGCCAGCAGCGTGGGCGCCTACGAGCAGTACGTC. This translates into CASSVGAYEQYV.

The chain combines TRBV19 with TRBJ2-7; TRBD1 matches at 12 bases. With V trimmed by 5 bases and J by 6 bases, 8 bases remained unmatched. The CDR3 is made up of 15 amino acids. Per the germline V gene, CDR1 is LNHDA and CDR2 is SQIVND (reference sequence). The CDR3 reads CASSPGQGARREQYF. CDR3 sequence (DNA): TGTGCCAGTAGTCCGGGACAGGGGGCGCGACGCGAGCAGTACTTC. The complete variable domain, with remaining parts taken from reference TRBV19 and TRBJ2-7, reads DGGITQSPKYLFRKEGQNVTLSCEQNLNHDAMYWYRQDPGQGLRLIYYSQIVNDFQKGDIAEGYSVSREKKESFPLTVTSAQKNPTAFYLCASSPGQGARREQYFGPGTRLTVT.

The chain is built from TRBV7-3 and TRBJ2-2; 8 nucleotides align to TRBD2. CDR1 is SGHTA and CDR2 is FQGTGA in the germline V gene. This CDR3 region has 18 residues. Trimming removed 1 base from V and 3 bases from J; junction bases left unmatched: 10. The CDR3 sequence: CASSLSLESGGHTGELFF. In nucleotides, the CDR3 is TGTGCCAGCAGCTTAAGTTTGGAGAGCGGGGGACACACCGGGGAGCTGTTTTTT.

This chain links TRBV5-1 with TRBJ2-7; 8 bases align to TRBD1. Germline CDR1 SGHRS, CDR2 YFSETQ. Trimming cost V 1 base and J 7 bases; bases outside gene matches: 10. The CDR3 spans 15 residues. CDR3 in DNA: TGCGCCAGCAGCTTGTCCGGTCAGGGGGCAGGGGAGCAGTACGTC. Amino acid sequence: CASSLSGQGAGEQYV.

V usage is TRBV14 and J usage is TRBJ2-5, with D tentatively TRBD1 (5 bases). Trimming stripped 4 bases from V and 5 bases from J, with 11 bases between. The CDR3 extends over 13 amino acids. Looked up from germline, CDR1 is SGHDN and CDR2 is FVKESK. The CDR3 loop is CASSPLKGETQYF. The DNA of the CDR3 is TGTGCCAGCAGCCCACTGAAGGGGGAGACCCAGTACTTC.

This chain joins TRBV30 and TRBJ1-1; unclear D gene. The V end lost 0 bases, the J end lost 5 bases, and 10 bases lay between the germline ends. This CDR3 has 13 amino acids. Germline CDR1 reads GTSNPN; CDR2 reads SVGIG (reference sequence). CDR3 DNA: TGTGCCTGGAGTGTGGTCCCGGGGACTGAAGCTTTCTTT. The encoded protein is CAWSVVPGTEAFF.

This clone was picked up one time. The CDR3 coding sequence is TGTGCCAGCAGCGAGAGCCGGTCCACTGAAGCTTTCTTT. It yields the protein CASSESRSTEAFF. This chain links TRBV11-3 with TRBJ1-1, with D hard to call. The germline V and J ends were trimmed by 5 bases and 4 bases, with 11 bases remaining between them. The CDR3 is 13 residues long. Looked up from germline, CDR1 is SGHNT and CDR2 is YENEEA.

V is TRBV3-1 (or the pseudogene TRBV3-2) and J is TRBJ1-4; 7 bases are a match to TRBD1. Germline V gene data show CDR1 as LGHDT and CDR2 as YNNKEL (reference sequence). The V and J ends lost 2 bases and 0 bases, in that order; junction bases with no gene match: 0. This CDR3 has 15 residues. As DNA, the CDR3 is TGTGCCAGCAGCCAACAGGGGGCAACTAATGAAAAACTGTTTTTT. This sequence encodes CASSQQGATNEKLFF.

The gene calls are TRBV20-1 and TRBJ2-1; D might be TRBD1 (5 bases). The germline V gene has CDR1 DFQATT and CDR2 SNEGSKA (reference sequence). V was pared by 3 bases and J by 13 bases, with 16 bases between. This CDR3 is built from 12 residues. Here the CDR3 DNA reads TGCAGTGCTAGTCTGGGGCAGCTACACCAGTTCTTC. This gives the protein CSASLGQLHQFF.

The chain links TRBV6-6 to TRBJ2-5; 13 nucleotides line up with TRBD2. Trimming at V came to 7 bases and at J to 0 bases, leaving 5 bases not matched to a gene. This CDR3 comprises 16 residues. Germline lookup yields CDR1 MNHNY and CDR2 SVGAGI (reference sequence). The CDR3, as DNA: TGTGCCAGCAACCCTGGGACTAGCGGGGACCAAGAGACCCAGTACTTC. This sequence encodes CASNPGTSGDQETQYF.

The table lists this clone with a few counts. CDR3 sequence (DNA): TGTGCCAGCAGCTTAGATATCAACCGGGACAGGGGGTTGCTGTTTTTT. Its translation: CASSLDINRDRGLLFF. The chain uses TRBV11-2 and TRBJ2-2; 11 nucleotides line up with TRBD1. Germline CDR1 is SGHAT and CDR2 is FQNNGV. Trimming cost V 0 bases and J 13 bases; bases outside gene matches: 10. This CDR3 comprises 16 residues. The entire variable domain, with the rest obtained from reference TRBV11-2 and TRBJ2-2, is as follows: EAGVAQSPRYKIIEKRQSVAFWCNPISGHATLYWYQQILGQGPKLLIQFQNNGVVDDSQLPKDRFSAERLKGVDSTLKIQPAKLEDSAVYLCASSLDINRDRGLLFFGEGSRLTVL.

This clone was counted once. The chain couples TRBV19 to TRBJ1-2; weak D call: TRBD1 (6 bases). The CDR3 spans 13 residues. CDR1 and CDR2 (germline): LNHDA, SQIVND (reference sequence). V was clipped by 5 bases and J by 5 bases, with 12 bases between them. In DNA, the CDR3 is TGTGCCAGTAGTGGGTGGACAGTATATGGCTACACCTTC. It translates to CASSGWTVYGYTF.

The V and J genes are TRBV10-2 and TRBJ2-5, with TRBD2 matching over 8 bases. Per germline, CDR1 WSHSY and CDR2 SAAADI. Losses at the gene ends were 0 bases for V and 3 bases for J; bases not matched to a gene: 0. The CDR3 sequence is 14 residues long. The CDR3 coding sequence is TGCGCCAGCAGTGAGTCGGGACTAGAAGAGACCCAGTACTTC. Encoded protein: CASSESGLEETQYF.

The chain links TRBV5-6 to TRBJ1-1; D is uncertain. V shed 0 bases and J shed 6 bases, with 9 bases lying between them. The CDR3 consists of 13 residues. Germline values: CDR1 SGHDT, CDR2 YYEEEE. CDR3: CASSLGRSPEAFF. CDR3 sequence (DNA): TGTGCCAGCAGCTTGGGGAGGAGTCCTGAAGCTTTCTTT.

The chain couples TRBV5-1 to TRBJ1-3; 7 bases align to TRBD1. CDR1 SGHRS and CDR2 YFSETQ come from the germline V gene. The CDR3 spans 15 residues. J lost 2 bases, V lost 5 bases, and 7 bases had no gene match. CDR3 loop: CASSHSRGTGNTIYF. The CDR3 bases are TGCGCCAGCAGTCACTCCAGGGGGACTGGAAACACCATATATTTT.

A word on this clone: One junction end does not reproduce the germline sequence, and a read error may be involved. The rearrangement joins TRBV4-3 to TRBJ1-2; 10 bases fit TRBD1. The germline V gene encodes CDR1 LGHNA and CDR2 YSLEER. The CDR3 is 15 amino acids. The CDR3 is CASSQGLGQGYDYTF. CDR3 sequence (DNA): TGCGCCAGCAGCCAAGGCCTGGGACAGGGGTATGACTACACCTTC.

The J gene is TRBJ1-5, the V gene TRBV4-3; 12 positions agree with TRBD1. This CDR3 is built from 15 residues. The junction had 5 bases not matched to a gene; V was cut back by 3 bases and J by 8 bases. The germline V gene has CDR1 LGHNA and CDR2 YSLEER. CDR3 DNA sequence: TGCGCCAGCAGCCAGGGGACAGGGGGCCCGGAGCCCCAGCATTTT. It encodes CASSQGTGGPEPQHF.